Listed below are T cell receptor beta chains from one sample, sequenced in a study of early T cells in non-severe SARS-CoV-2 infection. TCRdb fed the 5' RACE reads into MiXCR, producing one record per CDR3 protein. The data hold about 58,000 distinct CDR3 sequences, with about 12% observed a single time. Sequences were obtained from whole blood. These receptors came from an adult who was a healthcare worker with PCR-confirmed SARS-CoV-2 infection or an uninfected control (not recorded which). Each CDR3 is given with its conserved first and last residue. The D gene is left open where the match is weak. Clone sizes are given selectively: once, few, many, or a class where the clone is expanded.

clone size	V gene	D gene	J gene	CDR3 DNA	CDR3 protein
NA	TRBV4-2	TRBD2	TRBJ2-3	TGTGCCAGCAGCCAACGCGGGGGGGCCGCAGATACGCAGTATTTT	CASSQRGGAADTQYF
NA	TRBV15	NA	TRBJ1-4	TGTGCCACCAGCAGAGAGACGGGACTGGATGAAAAACTGTTTTTT	CATSRETGLDEKLFF
NA	TRBV12-3/TRBV12-4	TRBD1	TRBJ1-5	TGTGCCAGCAGTCCGCCAGGGACAGGGACGTTGGGGAGCAATCAGCCCCAGCATTTT	CASSPPGTGTLGSNQPQHF
many	TRBV6-6	TRBD2	TRBJ2-7	TGTGCCAGTTGGGGGGGAACCTACGAGCAGTACTTC	CASWGGTYEQYF
NA	TRBV6-4	TRBD1	TRBJ2-2	TGTGCCAGCAGTGACTCGGGACAGGCCACCGGGGAGCTGTTTTTT	CASSDSGQATGELFF
many	TRBV24-1	NA	TRBJ2-2	TGTGCCACCAGTGTACCAGGGACCGGGGAGCTGTTTTTT	CATSVPGTGELFF
few	TRBV15	NA	TRBJ1-2	TGTGCCACCAGCAGAGCCCAACCCCGGGGGGCCCATGGCTACACCTTC	CATSRAQPRGAHGYTF
few	TRBV7-9	NA	TRBJ2-3	TGTGCCAGCAGCCCCAAGAGGCGGTTCACAGATACGCAGTATTTT	CASSPKRRFTDTQYF
many	TRBV7-6	NA	TRBJ2-7	TGTGCCAGCAGCTTAGAGCCGGACACCTACGAGCAGTACTTC	CASSLEPDTYEQYF
many	TRBV19	NA	TRBJ2-2	TGTGCCAGTAACAGGGACACCGGGGAGCTGTTTTTT	CASNRDTGELFF
NA	TRBV28	NA	TRBJ2-7	TGTGCCAGCAGTGGGGCCCTGGGACCGCCGGGTGAGCAGTACTTC	CASSGALGPPGEQYF
many	TRBV6-2/TRBV6-3	NA	TRBJ2-5	TGTGCCAGCAGTTACTCGAGGACTACCTCAGCCGAAGAGACCCAGTACTTC	CASSYSRTTSAEETQYF